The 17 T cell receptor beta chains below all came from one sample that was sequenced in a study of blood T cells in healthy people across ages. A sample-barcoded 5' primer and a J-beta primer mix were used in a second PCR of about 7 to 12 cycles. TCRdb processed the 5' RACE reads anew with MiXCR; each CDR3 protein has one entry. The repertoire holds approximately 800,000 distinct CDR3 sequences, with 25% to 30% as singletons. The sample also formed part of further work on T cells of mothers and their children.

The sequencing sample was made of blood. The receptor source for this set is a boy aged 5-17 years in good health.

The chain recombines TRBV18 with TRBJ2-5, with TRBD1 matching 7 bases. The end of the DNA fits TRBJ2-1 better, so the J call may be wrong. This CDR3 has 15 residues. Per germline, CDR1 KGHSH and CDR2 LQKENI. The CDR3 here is CASSPGTGADNEQFF. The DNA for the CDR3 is TGTGCCAGCTCACCCGGAACAGGGGCTGACAATGAGCAGTTCTTC.

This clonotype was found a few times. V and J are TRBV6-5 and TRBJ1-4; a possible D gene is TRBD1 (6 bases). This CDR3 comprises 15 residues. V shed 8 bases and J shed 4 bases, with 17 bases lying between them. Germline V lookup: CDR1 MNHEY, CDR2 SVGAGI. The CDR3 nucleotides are TGTGCCAGCCGACGGCGGGGGGCCGGTAATGAAAAACTGTTTTTT. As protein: CASRRRGAGNEKLFF.

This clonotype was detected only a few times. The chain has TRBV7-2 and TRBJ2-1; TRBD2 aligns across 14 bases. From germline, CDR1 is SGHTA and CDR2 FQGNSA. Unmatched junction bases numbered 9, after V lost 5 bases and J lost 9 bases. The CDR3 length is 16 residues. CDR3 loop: CASSGRLAGGQGEQFF. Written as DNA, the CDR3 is TGTGCCAGCAGCGGCCGACTAGCGGGGGGGCAGGGTGAGCAGTTCTTC.

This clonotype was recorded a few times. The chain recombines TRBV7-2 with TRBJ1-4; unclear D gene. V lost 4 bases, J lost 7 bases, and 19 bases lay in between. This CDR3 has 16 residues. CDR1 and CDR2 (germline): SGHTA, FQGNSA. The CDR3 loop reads CASSSNGRGNGEKLFF. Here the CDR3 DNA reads TGTGCCAGCAGCTCCAACGGAAGAGGAAATGGTGAAAAACTGTTTTTT. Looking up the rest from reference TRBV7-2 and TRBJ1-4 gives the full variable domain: GAGVSQSPSNKVTEKGKDVELRCDPISGHTALYWYRQSLGQGLEFLIYFQGNSAPDKSGLPSDRFSAERTGGSVSTLTIQRTQQEDSAVYLCASSSNGRGNGEKLFFGSGTQLSVL.

The CDR3 region is CSATLGTGGFGYTF. The CDR3 coding sequence is TGCAGTGCCACCCTAGGGACAGGGGGCTTTGGCTACACCTTC. The V gene is TRBV20-1, the J gene TRBJ1-2, with 12 bases fitting TRBD1. The CDR3 is 14 residues long. The germline V gene has CDR1 DFQATT and CDR2 SNEGSKA (reference sequence). Losses at the gene ends were 6 bases for V and 7 bases for J; bases not matched to a gene: 9.

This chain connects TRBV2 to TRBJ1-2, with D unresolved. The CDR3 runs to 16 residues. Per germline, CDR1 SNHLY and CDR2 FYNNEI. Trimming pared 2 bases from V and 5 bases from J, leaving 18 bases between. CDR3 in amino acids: CASSENQPVGRYGYTF. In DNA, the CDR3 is TGTGCCAGCAGTGAAAATCAGCCCGTTGGGAGGTATGGCTACACCTTC. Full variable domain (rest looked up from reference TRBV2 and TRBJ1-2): EPEVTQTPSHQVTQMGQEVILRCVPISNHLYFYWYRQILGQKVEFLVSFYNNEISEKSEIFDDQFSVERPDGSNFTLKIRSTKLEDSAMYFCASSENQPVGRYGYTFGSGTRLTVV.

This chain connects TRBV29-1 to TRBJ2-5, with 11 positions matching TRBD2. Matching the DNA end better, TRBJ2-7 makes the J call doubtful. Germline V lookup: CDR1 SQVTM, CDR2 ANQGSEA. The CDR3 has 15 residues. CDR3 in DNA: TGCAGCGTTGAAGAACTAGCGGGGGATCCCTACGAGCAGTACTTC. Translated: CSVEELAGDPYEQYF.

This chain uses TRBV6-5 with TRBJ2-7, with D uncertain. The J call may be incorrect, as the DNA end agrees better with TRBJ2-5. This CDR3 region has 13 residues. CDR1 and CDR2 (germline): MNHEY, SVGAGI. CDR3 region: CASSYGYQETQYF. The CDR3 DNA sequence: TGTGCCAGCAGTTATGGATACCAAGAGACCCAGTACTTC.

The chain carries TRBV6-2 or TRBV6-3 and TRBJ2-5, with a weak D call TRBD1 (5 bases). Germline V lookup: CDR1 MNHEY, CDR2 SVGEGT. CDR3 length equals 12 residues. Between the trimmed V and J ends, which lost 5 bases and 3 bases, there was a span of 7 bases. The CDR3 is CASSEQEETQYF. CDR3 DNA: TGTGCCAGCAGTGAACAGGAAGAGACCCAGTACTTC.

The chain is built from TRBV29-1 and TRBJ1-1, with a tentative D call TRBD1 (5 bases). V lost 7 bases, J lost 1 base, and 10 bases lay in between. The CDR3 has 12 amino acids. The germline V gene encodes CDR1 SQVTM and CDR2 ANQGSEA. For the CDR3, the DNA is TGCAGCGCTGCGACAGCGAACACTGAAGCTTTCTTT. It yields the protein CSAATANTEAFF.

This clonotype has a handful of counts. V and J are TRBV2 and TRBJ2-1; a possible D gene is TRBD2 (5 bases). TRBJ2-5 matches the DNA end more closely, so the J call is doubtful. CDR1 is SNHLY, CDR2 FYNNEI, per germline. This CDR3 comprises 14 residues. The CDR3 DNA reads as TGTGCCAGCAGTATACGCGGGTTCCAGGAGACCCAGTACTTC. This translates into CASSIRGFQETQYF.

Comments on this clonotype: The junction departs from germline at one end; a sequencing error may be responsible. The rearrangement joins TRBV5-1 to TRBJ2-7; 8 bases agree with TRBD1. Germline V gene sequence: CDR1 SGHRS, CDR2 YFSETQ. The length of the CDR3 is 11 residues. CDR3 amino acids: CASSFRDRTIF. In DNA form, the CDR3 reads TGCGCCAGCAGCTTTCGGGACAGGACCATCTTC.

The CDR3 sequence is CASSPYRGPNSPLHF. The CDR3 DNA follows: TGTGCCAGCAGTCCCTACAGGGGGCCTAATTCACCCCTCCACTTT. The genes are TRBV28 and TRBJ1-6; TRBD1 matches 9 bases. With 5 bases clipped from V and 6 bases from J, the junction kept 5 bases outside the gene matches. This CDR3 region has 15 residues. Germline CDR1 is MDHEN and CDR2 is SYDVKM.

The CDR3 here is CASSPGGTGIYEQYF. The CDR3 DNA follows: TGTGCCAGCAGTCCGGGGGGGACAGGTATTTACGAGCAGTACTTC. This chain links TRBV28 with TRBJ2-7; perhaps D is TRBD1 or TRBD2 (8 bases each). The CDR3 is made up of 15 amino acids. The germline V and J ends were trimmed by 5 bases and 4 bases, with 18 bases remaining between them. CDR1 is MDHEN, CDR2 SYDVKM, per germline. The complete variable domain, with remaining parts taken from reference TRBV28 and TRBJ2-7, reads DVKVTQSSRYLVKRTGEKVFLECVQDMDHENMFWYRQDPGLGLRLIYFSYDVKMKEKGDIPEGYSVSREKKERFSLILESASTNQTSMYLCASSPGGTGIYEQYFGPGTRLTVT.

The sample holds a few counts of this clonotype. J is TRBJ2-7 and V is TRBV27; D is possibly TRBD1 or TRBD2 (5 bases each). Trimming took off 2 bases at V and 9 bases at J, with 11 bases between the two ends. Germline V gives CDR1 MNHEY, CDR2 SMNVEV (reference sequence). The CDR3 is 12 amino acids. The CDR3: CASSLVGGRQYF. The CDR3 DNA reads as TGTGCCAGCAGTTTAGTTGGGGGTCGGCAGTACTTC.

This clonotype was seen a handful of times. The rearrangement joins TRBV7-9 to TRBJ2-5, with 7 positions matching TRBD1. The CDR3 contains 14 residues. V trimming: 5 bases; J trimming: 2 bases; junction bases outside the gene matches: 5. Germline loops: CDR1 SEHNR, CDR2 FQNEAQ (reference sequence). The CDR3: CASSTGQLQETQYF. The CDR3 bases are TGTGCCAGCAGCACGGGACAGCTTCAAGAGACCCAGTACTTC.

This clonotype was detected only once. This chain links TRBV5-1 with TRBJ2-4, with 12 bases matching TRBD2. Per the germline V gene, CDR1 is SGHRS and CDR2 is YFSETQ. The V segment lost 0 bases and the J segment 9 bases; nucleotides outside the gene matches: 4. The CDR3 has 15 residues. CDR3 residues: CASSLELAGGGIQYF. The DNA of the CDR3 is TGCGCCAGCAGCTTGGAACTAGCGGGGGGTGGCATTCAGTACTTC.